Listed here are 24 T cell receptor beta chains from one sample, sequenced in a study of vaccination and CD4 T cells after COVID-19. Treatment in this sample: roughly nine-day PBMC culture with coronavirus spike peptide pools or control peptides (ViraFEST assay). The unexposed donor gave CD4+ T cells before the COVID-19 pandemic (2011-2018). These receptors have no known antigen. Once obtained from cultured CD4+ T cells, the DNA was sequenced using the Oncomine TCR Beta short-read assay. Once CD4+ T cells had been cultured, genomic DNA was extracted from them. TCRdb reprocessed the PCR reads with MiXCR, giving one entry per CDR3 protein. This table has thousands of distinct CDR3 sequences, about two fifths appearing once. The sample taken for sequencing was CD4+ T cells from blood, cultured in vitro. These receptors came from a human donor in good health.

This chain uses TRBV6-5 with TRBJ1-2; 7 bases align to TRBD1. Trimming cost V 2 bases and J 4 bases; bases outside gene matches: 4. The CDR3 spans 14 residues. The germline V gene has CDR1 MNHEY and CDR2 SVGAGI. The CDR3 nucleotides read TGTGCCAGCAGTTACGACAGGGCCCCCTATGGCTACACCTTC. Its protein is CASSYDRAPYGYTF.

The V gene is TRBV6-4, the J gene TRBJ1-5; D gene ambiguous. Germline V gene data show CDR1 as MRHNA and CDR2 as SNTAGT. V dropped 0 bases and J dropped 2 bases, with 11 bases sitting between them. The CDR3 loop spans 16 amino acids. The CDR3 region has the DNA TGTGCCAGCAGTGACTCTGTAGGGCGAGGCAATCAGCCCCAGCATTTT. Its translation: CASSDSVGRGNQPQHF.

This clonotype was detected a few times. As DNA, the CDR3 is TGTGCCACCAGCAGAGCCCAGGGGTCCCCTAACTATGGCTACACCTTC. Translation: CATSRAQGSPNYGYTF. The J gene is TRBJ1-2, the V gene TRBV15, with TRBD1 as a possible D gene (6 bases). The CDR3 is made up of 16 amino acids. Germline V lookup: CDR1 LNHNV, CDR2 YYDKDF (reference sequence). V was clipped by 1 base and J by 0 bases, with 12 bases between them.

This rearrangement joins TRBV28 to TRBJ1-1; unclear D gene. Trimming removed 5 bases from V and 10 bases from J, with 11 bases in between. CDR3 size: 11 residues. The germline CDR1 and CDR2 sequences are MDHEN and SYDVKM. This CDR3 is CASSTESGAFF. The CDR3 region has the DNA TGTGCCAGCAGTACAGAGTCGGGAGCTTTCTTT. The variable domain in full, with the rest retrieved from reference TRBV28 and TRBJ1-1, is DVKVTQSSRYLVKRTGEKVFLECVQDMDHENMFWYRQDPGLGLRLIYFSYDVKMKEKGDIPEGYSVSREKKERFSLILESASTNQTSMYLCASSTESGAFFGQGTRLTVV.

This clonotype is judged medium-sized. This chain joins TRBV28 and TRBJ1-2; D is perhaps TRBD1 (6 bases). Germline CDR1 MDHEN, CDR2 SYDVKM. The CDR3 has 14 amino acids. Deletions cut 5 bases from V and 4 bases from J, with 14 bases between. Here the CDR3 DNA reads TGTGCCAGCAGTGTCGCTACAGGGCCCTATGGCTACACCTTC. It is translated as CASSVATGPYGYTF.

V usage is TRBV9 and J usage is TRBJ2-2; 11 bases map to TRBD2. Trimming removed 3 bases from V and 2 bases from J; junction bases left unmatched: 15. The CDR3 has 20 residues. Per the germline V gene, CDR1 is SGDLS and CDR2 is YYNGEE. The CDR3 sequence: CASSAYGNSGRADNTGELFF. The CDR3, as DNA: TGTGCCAGCAGCGCCTACGGCAATAGCGGGAGGGCTGATAACACCGGGGAGCTGTTTTTT.

The CDR3 nucleotides read TGTGCCAGTAGAAGACAGAGACAAGAGACCCAGTACTTC. Translation: CASRRQRQETQYF. The chain employs TRBV19 and TRBJ2-5, with D possibly matching TRBD1 (5 bases). The germline V gene has CDR1 LNHDA and CDR2 SQIVND (reference sequence). Trimming removed 6 bases at V and 2 bases at J, with 10 bases between. The CDR3 has 13 amino acids.

This clonotype has just a few counts. The chain is built from TRBV2 and TRBJ1-2, with D maybe TRBD1 (6 bases). Germline V gene sequence: CDR1 SNHLY, CDR2 FYNNEI. Trimming left V 3 bases short and J 2 bases short, with 7 bases between. The length of the CDR3 is 13 residues. The CDR3 sequence is CASSDRGNYGYTF. For the CDR3, the DNA is TGTGCCAGCAGTGATAGGGGGAACTATGGCTACACCTTC. The whole variable domain, filled in from reference TRBV2 and TRBJ1-2, reads EPEVTQTPSHQVTQMGQEVILRCVPISNHLYFYWYRQILGQKVEFLVSFYNNEISEKSEIFDDQFSVERPDGSNFTLKIRSTKLEDSAMYFCASSDRGNYGYTFGSGTRLTVV.

This chain uses TRBV7-8 with TRBJ2-7, with D perhaps TRBD2 (6 bases). The CDR3 contains 14 residues. Trimming pared 5 bases from V and 3 bases from J, leaving 14 bases between. Germline loops: CDR1 SGHVS, CDR2 FQNEAQ. CDR3 DNA sequence: TGTGCCAGCAGCCGTGAGGCGGGGATCTACGAGCAGTACTTC. Amino acids: CASSREAGIYEQYF. The whole variable domain, remainder taken from reference TRBV7-8 and TRBJ2-7, is GAGVSQSPRYKVAKRGQDVALRCDPISGHVSLFWYQQALGQGPEFLTYFQNEAQLDKSGLPSDRFFAERPEGSVSTLKIQRTQQEDSAVYLCASSREAGIYEQYFGPGTRLTVT.

This clonotype turned up a few times. DNA for the CDR3: TGTGCCATCAGTGCATCAGGGGGAGTGAACACTGAAGCTTTCTTT. It yields the protein CAISASGGVNTEAFF. The chain couples TRBV10-3 to TRBJ1-1, with 7 bases aligning to TRBD1. The germline gives CDR1 ENHRY, CDR2 SYGVKD. The CDR3 length is 15 residues. V was clipped by 4 bases and J by 0 bases; unmatched bases: 5.

The CDR3 nucleotides read TGTGCCAGCAAAGAGAACACAGATACGCAGTATTTT. Translating it yields CASKENTDTQYF. The J gene is TRBJ2-3, the V gene TRBV28; no clear D. Germline values: CDR1 MDHEN, CDR2 SYDVKM. Trimming pared 7 bases from V and 2 bases from J, leaving 7 bases between. The CDR3 spans 12 residues.

This sequence joins TRBV25-1 and TRBJ1-1; possible D gene TRBD1, 6 bases. V was clipped by 4 bases and J by 1 base, with 10 bases between them. The CDR3 is 14 residues long. Per the germline V gene, CDR1 is MGHDK and CDR2 is SYGVNS. CDR3: CASSAWGQNTEAFF. CDR3 nucleotide sequence: TGTGCCAGCAGTGCATGGGGGCAGAACACTGAAGCTTTCTTT.

This clonotype was observed a few times. The chain carries TRBV5-4 and TRBJ1-1; D is possibly TRBD1 (5 bases). Germline assignment: CDR1 SGHNT and CDR2 YYREEE (reference sequence). The CDR3 totals 13 residues. V lost 1 base to trimming and J lost 3 bases, with 7 bases between them. CDR3 in amino acids: CASSLQGYTEAFF. The DNA of the CDR3 is TGTGCCAGCAGCTTGCAGGGATACACTGAAGCTTTCTTT.

The V gene is TRBV27, the J gene TRBJ1-2, with D possibly matching TRBD1 (6 bases). V was clipped by 5 bases and J by 6 bases, with 22 bases between them. There are 16 residues in the CDR3. Germline assignment: CDR1 MNHEY and CDR2 SMNVEV (reference sequence). The CDR3 reads CASSPNYIGAGDGYTF. The DNA of the CDR3 is TGTGCCAGCAGTCCCAACTATATCGGGGCAGGGGATGGCTACACCTTC.

This clonotype was observed a few times. This chain connects TRBV6-1 to TRBJ2-7, with 12 nucleotides matching TRBD2. V gave up 5 bases and J gave up 6 bases; unmatched junction bases: 5. Germline CDR1 is MNHNS and CDR2 is SASEGT. The CDR3 sequence is 14 residues long. In DNA form, the CDR3 reads TGTGCCAGCAGTAGACTAGCGGGAGTTTCCGAGCAGTACTTC. It specifies CASSRLAGVSEQYF.

This chain joins TRBV24-1 and TRBJ2-7; 7 bases match TRBD2. The CDR3 runs to 14 residues. Trimming cost V 4 bases and J 3 bases; bases outside gene matches: 5. Looked up from germline, CDR1 is KGHDR and CDR2 is SFDVKD. This chain's CDR3 is CATSEGGPRYEQYF. CDR3 nucleotides: TGTGCCACCAGTGAGGGAGGGCCCCGCTACGAGCAGTACTTC.

This clonotype was seen only a few times. J is TRBJ1-4 and V is TRBV24-1; no definite D call. Germline V gene data show CDR1 as KGHDR and CDR2 as SFDVKD. This CDR3 has 14 amino acids. V was shortened by 2 bases and J by 15 bases, with 18 bases between the two germline ends. CDR3 residues: CATSDSPVGQGVFF. Written as DNA, the CDR3 is TGTGCCACCAGTGATTCCCCTGTCGGGCAAGGTGTGTTTTTT.

This rearrangement joins TRBV6-4 to TRBJ1-1; the match to TRBD1 covers 9 bases. Trimming at V came to 3 bases and at J to 4 bases, leaving 12 bases not matched to a gene. Germline V lookup: CDR1 MRHNA, CDR2 SNTAGT. CDR3 length: 17 amino acids. The CDR3 DNA reads as TGTGCCAGCAGTGAAACGGGGACAGGGTTGGGGGCCACTGAAGCTTTCTTT. Translating it yields CASSETGTGLGATEAFF.

For the CDR3, the DNA is TGTGCCAGCAGCATGCCGGGACTAGGTGTCCACGAGCAGTACTTC. The encoded protein is CASSMPGLGVHEQYF. The V call is TRBV7-8, the J call TRBJ2-7; TRBD2 matches 8 bases. In germline, CDR1 is SGHVS, CDR2 FQNEAQ. Trimming removed 5 bases from V and 5 bases from J; junction bases left unmatched: 11. This CDR3 region has 15 residues.

V gene TRBV20-1 combines with J gene TRBJ2-7; TRBD1 is a possible D gene (6 bases). The V end was cut by 3 bases, the J end by 3 bases, with 24 bases between. In germline, CDR1 is DFQATT, CDR2 SNEGSKA (reference sequence). The CDR3 runs to 17 residues. This CDR3 reads CSASSMWTASNYYEQYF. CDR3 DNA sequence: TGCAGTGCTAGCTCTATGTGGACAGCGAGTAACTACTACGAGCAGTACTTC.

This clonotype was recorded a few times. This chain uses TRBV12-3 or TRBV12-4 with TRBJ2-7; TRBD2 agrees at 8 bases. The CDR3 covers 13 residues. V gave up 6 bases and J gave up 5 bases; unmatched junction bases: 6. CDR3 coding DNA: TGTGCCAGCAGCCCGGGACTAGGGGACGAGCAGTACTTC. This encodes CASSPGLGDEQYF.

This clonotype was seen a handful of times. This chain links TRBV10-3 with TRBJ1-5; the D is unclear. CDR1 is ENHRY and CDR2 is SYGVKD in the germline V gene. The CDR3 covers 14 residues. Trimming left V 8 bases short and J 2 bases short, with 13 bases between. This CDR3 reads CAIRNDGRNQPQHF. The CDR3 region has the DNA TGTGCCATCCGCAACGACGGACGCAATCAGCCCCAGCATTTT.

The chain combines TRBV7-9 with TRBJ2-7; D not resolved. Germline CDR1 SEHNR, CDR2 FQNEAQ (reference sequence). This CDR3 is 13 amino acids long. V gave up 5 bases and J gave up 1 base, with 9 bases separating them. The CDR3 DNA sequence: TGTGCCAGCAGCCCCGTAGGGTCCTACGAGCAGTACTTC. The encoded protein is CASSPVGSYEQYF. The entire variable domain, with the rest obtained from reference TRBV7-9 and TRBJ2-7, is as follows: DTGVSQNPRHKITKRGQNVTFRCDPISEHNRLYWYRQTLGQGPEFLTYFQNEAQLEKSRLLSDRFSAERPKGSFSTLEIQRTEQGDSAMYLCASSPVGSYEQYFGPGTRLTVT.

The chain recombines TRBV19 with TRBJ1-2; D is possibly TRBD1 (5 bases). Trimming shortened V by 1 base and J by 2 bases, and 23 bases separated the two germline ends. In germline, CDR1 is LNHDA, CDR2 SQIVND (reference sequence). The CDR3 consists of 19 residues. The CDR3, as DNA: TGTGCCAGTAGTATAGTTGCAGGGTTCGGGTCCACCGCGAACTATGGCTACACCTTC. This sequence encodes CASSIVAGFGSTANYGYTF.